This section outlines one TCR beta chain sequence together with its context. Antigen unknown. CDR3 length: 17 amino acids. CDR1 PRHDT and CDR2 FYEKMQ come from the germline V gene (reference sequence). Trimming stripped 5 bases from V and 4 bases from J, with 20 bases between. This specimen belongs to a study of pediatric ulcerative colitis. During colonoscopy, one to two rectal pinch biopsies were collected. Overall study findings and caveats: Compared with controls, ulcerative colitis showed greater blood-rectum clone sharing. Rectal repertoires separated controls, mild-moderate and acute severe colitis.

Sequencing was at survey level. Samples were sequenced at Survey level, maximum 500,000 reads. The assay was immunoSEQ multiplex PCR, and TCRdb's table has in-frame clones only and misses some. This sample yields 15,000 to 20,000 clones, of which about 80% are seen a single time; roughly 8% belongs to the top ten. The receptor was isolated from a boy between 10 and 17 years old who was a control in a study of pediatric ulcerative colitis. V usage is TRBV13 and J usage is TRBJ2-2; no firm D call. Sequencing was performed on gut tissue. This CDR3 reads CASSPSLVGASTGELFF. The CDR3 DNA follows: TGTGCCAGCAGCCCGTCTTTGGTCGGCGCGAGCACCGGGGAGCTGTTTTTT. Full variable domain (rest looked up from reference TRBV13 and TRBJ2-2): AAGVIQSPRHLIKEKRETATLKCYPIPRHDTVYWYQQGPGQDPQFLISFYEKMQSDKGSIPDRFSAQQFSDYHSELNMSSLELGDSALYFCASSPSLVGASTGELFFGEGSRLTVL.